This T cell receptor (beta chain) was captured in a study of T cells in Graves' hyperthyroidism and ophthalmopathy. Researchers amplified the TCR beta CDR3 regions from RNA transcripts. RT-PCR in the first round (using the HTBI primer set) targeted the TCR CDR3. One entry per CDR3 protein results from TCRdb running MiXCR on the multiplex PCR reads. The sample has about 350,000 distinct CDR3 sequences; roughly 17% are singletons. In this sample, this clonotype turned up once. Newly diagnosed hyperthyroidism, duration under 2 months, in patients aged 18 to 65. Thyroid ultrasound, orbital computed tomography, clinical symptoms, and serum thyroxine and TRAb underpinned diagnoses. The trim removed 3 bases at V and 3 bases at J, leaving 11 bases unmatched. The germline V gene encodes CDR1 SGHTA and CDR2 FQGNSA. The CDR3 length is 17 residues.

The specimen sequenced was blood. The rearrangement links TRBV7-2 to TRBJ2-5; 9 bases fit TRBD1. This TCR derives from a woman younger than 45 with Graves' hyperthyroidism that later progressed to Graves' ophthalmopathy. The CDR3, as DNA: TGTGCCAGCAGCTTTACAGGGGGCGGGGTGACTAAAGAGACCCAGTACTTC. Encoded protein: CASSFTGGGVTKETQYF.